This T cell receptor beta chain was profiled in a study of blood T cell repertoires in COVID-19. Study at large: Some COVID-19 samples were acute and others convalescent; all came from the United States, Italy and Spain.

V shed 5 bases, J shed 7 bases, and the junction held 12 bases outside the gene matches. CDR3 size: 15 residues. Germline lookup yields CDR1 SGHTA and CDR2 FQGTGA. Participant ages covered roughly 18 to 89 years across 20 to 30 US areas. The data were produced by immunoSEQ multiplex PCR, yet TCRdb's version contains in-frame clones alone and is incomplete. The sample records 200,000 or so clones, about 85% being singletons. The V gene is TRBV7-3, the J gene TRBJ2-5, with 8 bases fitting TRBD2. The sequence was obtained from a woman in her twenties or thirties who had recovered from COVID-19. Sequencing input: PBMCs or T cells enriched from blood (not recorded which). Here the CDR3 reads CASSPPSGSRGTQYF. CDR3 coding DNA: TGTGCCAGCAGCCCCCCCAGCGGGAGCCGTGGGACCCAGTACTTC.